The 2 T cell receptor beta chains in this list originate from one sample, sequenced in a study of blood T cell repertoires in COVID-19. Profiling relied on immunoSEQ multiplex PCR, and the TCRdb table lists in-frame clones only, not all of them. Of about 140,000 clones in the sample, roughly 78% were seen once. What was sequenced was peripheral blood. The source of these receptors is a man aged 60 to 69 with acute or convalescent COVID-19.

V gene TRBV28 combines with J gene TRBJ1-1, with 8 bases aligning to TRBD1. Germline V gene data show CDR1 as MDHEN and CDR2 as SYDVKM. The ends lost 6 bases at V and 7 bases at J; junction bases unmatched: 10. This CDR3 spans 14 amino acids. This chain's CDR3 is CASRSPLQGDEAFF. For the CDR3, the DNA is TGTGCCAGCAGAAGCCCTCTACAGGGGGATGAAGCTTTCTTT.

The CDR3 DNA reads as TGTGCCAGCACCCTTCTTGACAGCTACGAGCAGTACTTC. Its protein is CASTLLDSYEQYF. The chain joins TRBV28 to TRBJ2-7, with TRBD1 as a possible D gene (5 bases). CDR1 is MDHEN and CDR2 is SYDVKM in the germline V gene. This CDR3 contains 13 residues. V was cut by 7 bases and J by 3 bases, with 13 bases left in between.